A single TCR beta chain is shown here with its context. This entry belongs to a study of blood T cell repertoires in COVID-19. Overall study: From the United States, Italy and Spain came samples of acute and convalescent COVID-19. PBMCs, B-cell-depleted T cells, or T cells were the source of the cDNA or gDNA that made up the material.

Authors' methods: Reference gene primers were amplified, and this amplification served to estimate nucleated cell counts. Assay used: immunoSEQ multiplex PCR; TCRdb lists only in-frame clones, some missing. V and J calls and clone size are as listed in that table; D and trimming were resolved from the DNA. The profile shows about 220,000 clones, approximately 79% of them singletons. The germline gives CDR1 SEHNR, CDR2 FQNEAQ (reference sequence). CDR3 size: 15 residues. Trimming removed 1 base from V and 4 bases from J, with 12 bases in between. The rearrangement links TRBV7-9 to TRBJ2-3, with D possibly being TRBD2 (6 bases). The sequencing sample was made of peripheral blood. The clonotype originates from a human donor in a cohort sampled during active COVID-19. The CDR3 loop is CASSLDGRGPDTQYF. CDR3 coding DNA: TGTGCCAGCAGCTTAGATGGGCGGGGCCCAGATACGCAGTATTTT.